This entry is about one T cell receptor beta chain. This CDR3 has 11 residues. V dropped 5 bases and J dropped 4 bases, with 8 bases sitting between them. The germline gives CDR1 GTSNPN, CDR2 SVGIG (reference sequence). Data came from immunoSEQ multiplex PCR; TCRdb stores just in-frame clones and leaves some out. The table records 200,000 to 250,000 clones, around 87% of them present only once. This sample stems from a study of blood T cell repertoires in COVID-19. On the study more broadly: Acute and convalescent COVID-19 samples came from the United States, Italy and Spain. T cells, B-cell-depleted T cells, or PBMCs provided the cDNA or gDNA that served as material.

The rearrangement links TRBV30 to TRBJ1-2; D gene ambiguous. This TCR derives from a woman aged 25 to 39 who had recovered from COVID-19. Sequenced: peripheral blood. Written as DNA, the CDR3 is TGTGCCTGGCAGCGGTCCTATGGCTACACCTTC. It specifies CAWQRSYGYTF.